Each of the 10 T cell receptor beta chains below was sequenced from the same sample in a study of tumor and adjacent non-tumor tissue in lung cancer. Three rounds of nested PCR, following a modified ARM-PCR protocol, produced the TCRbeta library. TCRdb passed the multiplex PCR reads through MiXCR, listing each CDR3 protein once. Of 55,000 to 75,000 distinct CDR3 sequences listed, just under 60% are singletons. This sample's RNA came from whole unsorted tissue. The sample taken for sequencing was lung tumor tissue. The source is a man in his fifties or sixties with non-small cell lung cancer.

In its sample, this clonotype was seen many times. This chain links TRBV6-5 with TRBJ2-2; 10 bases line up with TRBD1. In germline, CDR1 is MNHEY, CDR2 SVGAGI. The CDR3 runs to 15 residues. The J segment lost 5 bases and the V segment lost 5 bases, leaving 5 bases of the junction unmatched. The CDR3 DNA reads TGTGCCAGCAGTCGCGGACAGGGGGAAACCGGGGAGCTGTTTTTT. It is translated as CASSRGQGETGELFF.

In this sample, this clonotype turned up a few times. A much larger clone is a single base away; this may be a read error. V gene TRBV4-1 combines with J gene TRBJ2-3; TRBD2 agrees at 10 bases. This CDR3 contains 15 residues. Germline V gene data show CDR1 as MGHRA and CDR2 as YSYEKL. CDR3 amino acids: CTSSQLSGGEDTQYF. The CDR3 coding sequence is TGCACCAGCAGTCAGTTGAGCGGGGGGGAGGATACGCAGTATTTT.

This clonotype was counted ten times or more. The V gene is TRBV28, the J gene TRBJ2-3, with TRBD2 matching 9 bases. The CDR3 length is 18 residues. Germline V lookup: CDR1 MDHEN, CDR2 SYDVKM. Trimming removed 1 base from V and 5 bases from J; junction bases left unmatched: 13. CDR3 nucleotide sequence: TGTGCCAGCAGTTTATTCTTGACTAGCGGTTCCCGGGAAGATACGCAGTATTTT. This codes for CASSLFLTSGSREDTQYF.

Worth noting for this clonotype: This may be a read error, as it is one base from a much larger clone. The chain links TRBV10-3 to TRBJ1-1; 7 bases map to TRBD1. Germline-derived CDR1 and CDR2 are ENHRY and SYGVKD. CDR3 length equals 13 residues. The CDR3 nucleotides are TGTGCCATCACCGGGACAGTGAACAGTGAAGCTTTCTTT. Translating it yields CAITGTVNSEAFF.

Comments on this clonotype: A much bigger clone sits one base away, suggesting this may be a read error. This sequence joins TRBV6-2 or TRBV6-3 and TRBJ1-2; 7 bases align to TRBD1. Germline V gene sequence: CDR1 MNHEY, CDR2 SVGEGT. The CDR3 is 15 residues long. The chain's CDR3 is CTSRASLGTVHGYTF. The CDR3 nucleotides are TGTACCAGCAGAGCATCCCTAGGGACAGTCCATGGCTACACCTTC.

The rearrangement uses TRBV5-1 and TRBJ1-1; D is unclear. V lost 4 bases to trimming and J lost 3 bases, with 16 bases between them. The CDR3 sequence is 15 residues long. Germline assignment: CDR1 SGHRS and CDR2 YFSETQ. The CDR3 is CASSSRSGTDTEAFF. The CDR3 bases are TGCGCCAGCAGCAGTCGGTCAGGTACCGACACTGAAGCTTTCTTT.

This clonotype is a singleton in its sample. The chain is built from TRBV12-3 or TRBV12-4 and TRBJ1-4; possibly TRBD1 for D (5 bases). The CDR3 extends over 14 amino acids. V shed 9 bases and J shed 7 bases, with 18 bases lying between them. CDR3 region: CASSPGGVSEKLFF. CDR3 nucleotides: TGTGCCAGTAGCCCCGGGGGGGTGAGTGAAAAACTGTTTTTT.

This clonotype has at least ten counts. The chain has TRBV5-4 and TRBJ2-5; D is uncertain. This CDR3 comprises 11 residues. The germline gives CDR1 SGHNT, CDR2 YYREEE (reference sequence). Trimming took off 4 bases at V and 2 bases at J, with 3 bases between the two ends. CDR3 DNA: TGTGCCAGCAGCGCACAAGAGACCCAGTACTTC. This codes for CASSAQETQYF.

About this clonotype: No conserved phenylalanine or tryptophan ends this CDR3, so it is likely a read error. The gene calls are TRBV29-1 and TRBJ2-7; 9 bases map to TRBD1. V was pared by 4 bases and J by 5 bases, with 6 bases of the junction left unmatched. CDR3 length: 13 amino acids. The V gene's germline CDR1 is SQVTM and CDR2 ANQGSEA. CDR3: CSVARTGADEQYL. For the CDR3, the DNA is TGCAGCGTTGCACGGACAGGGGCGGACGAGCAGTACCTT.

Comment on this clonotype: One end of the junction does not line up with germline, which may come from a read error. This sequence joins TRBV12-5 and TRBJ2-2; TRBD2 is a possible D gene (6 bases). Germline CDR1 LGHNT, CDR2 FRNRAP. This CDR3 is built from 16 residues. CDR3 DNA sequence: TGTGCTAGTGGTTTGGGACTAGTGCAGAATACCGGGGAGCTGTCTTTT. This codes for CASGLGLVQNTGELSF.